The entry below gives a single TCR beta chain sequence along with its context. Its antigen is unknown. This sample is part of a study of cytomegalovirus exposure and HLA in healthy donors. Study-level background: The approximately 120 validation repertoires used the same platform as the roughly 670 first-cohort repertoires, a later analysis reported. Notes on the study in general: Most TCR sequences were seen very rarely across donors, but some public TCRs occurred in many. Three CMV-associated chains were confirmed in vitro to be specific for CMV antigens.

This CDR3 spans 12 amino acids. V lost 5 bases, J lost 7 bases, and 12 bases lay in between. CDR1 is SEHNR, CDR2 FQNEAQ, per germline (reference sequence). The method was immunoSEQ multiplex PCR; TCRdb's version includes in-frame clones alone and lacks a portion of them. The sample contains 90,000 to 140,000 clones, approximately 86% of which appear only once. The donors were members of the validation cohort, which comprised 120 subjects and was separate from the first cohort of several hundred subjects. The TCR was taken from a young woman in good health and CMV-seropositive. The material sequenced was PBMCs. The rearrangement links TRBV7-9 to TRBJ2-7, with D perhaps TRBD2 (5 bases). CDR3 protein: CASSRTPWEQYF. For the CDR3, the DNA is TGTGCCAGCAGCCGGACTCCTTGGGAGCAGTACTTC. Full variable domain (missing parts from reference TRBV7-9 and TRBJ2-7): DTGVSQNPRHKITKRGQNVTFRCDPISEHNRLYWYRQTLGQGPEFLTYFQNEAQLEKSRLLSDRFSAERPKGSFSTLEIQRTEQGDSAMYLCASSRTPWEQYFGPGTRLTVT.